Listed below are T cell receptor beta chains from one sample, sequenced in a study of blood T cell repertoires in COVID-19. Data came from immunoSEQ multiplex PCR; TCRdb stores just in-frame clones and leaves some out. In the table there are roughly 97,000 clones, about four fifths of which are singletons. Sequenced: peripheral blood. These receptors were collected from a man in his 60s with acute or convalescent COVID-19. The CDR3 runs from the conserved cysteine through the conserved F or W. The D gene is left open where the match is weak. The listing skips clone size in some rows; elsewhere it reads once, few, many or a size class.

v_call: TRBV7-9
d_call: TRBD2
j_call: TRBJ2-2
clone_size: once
cdr3_aa: CASPETSGGTNTGELFF
cdr3_nt: TGTGCCAGCCCGGAGACTAGCGGGGGAACGAACACCGGGGAGCTGTTTTTT

v_call: TRBV5-1
d_call: TRBD1
j_call: TRBJ2-5
clone_size: -
cdr3_aa: CASRTGPTQETQYF
cdr3_nt: TGCGCCAGCAGGACAGGGCCTACTCAAGAGACCCAGTACTTC

v_call: TRBV3-1/TRBV3-2
d_call: -
j_call: TRBJ1-4
clone_size: -
cdr3_aa: CASSQMSGIGEKLFF
cdr3_nt: TGTGCCAGCAGCCAAATGTCGGGGATTGGTGAAAAACTGTTTTTT

v_call: TRBV4-1
d_call: -
j_call: TRBJ1-5
clone_size: -
cdr3_aa: CASSQALGQNSNQPQHF
cdr3_nt: TGCGCCAGCAGCCAAGCCCTTGGGCAAAATAGCAATCAGCCCCAGCATTTT

v_call: TRBV3-1/TRBV3-2
d_call: -
j_call: TRBJ1-4
clone_size: -
cdr3_aa: CASSQERVAGRGVFF
cdr3_nt: TGTGCCAGCAGCCAAGAGAGAGTTGCGGGACGCGGGGTTTTTTTT

v_call: TRBV7-6
d_call: TRBD2
j_call: TRBJ2-5
clone_size: few
cdr3_aa: CASSLGLAGQETQYF
cdr3_nt: TGTGCCAGCAGCTTGGGACTAGCGGGGCAAGAGACCCAGTACTTC

v_call: TRBV6-5
d_call: TRBD1
j_call: TRBJ2-5
clone_size: -
cdr3_aa: CASSYSGTGGKETQYF
cdr3_nt: TGTGCCAGCAGTTACTCAGGGACAGGGGGCAAAGAGACCCAGTACTTC

v_call: TRBV27
d_call: TRBD1
j_call: TRBJ2-1
clone_size: -
cdr3_aa: CASSSTSGTDSYNEQFF
cdr3_nt: TGTGCCAGCAGTTCGACTTCCGGGACAGACTCCTACAATGAGCAGTTCTTC

v_call: TRBV9
d_call: -
j_call: TRBJ1-1
clone_size: -
cdr3_aa: CASSESGAGVGTEAFF
cdr3_nt: TGTGCCAGCAGCGAATCAGGGGCGGGGGTAGGCACTGAAGCTTTCTTT

v_call: TRBV29-1
d_call: -
j_call: TRBJ2-7
clone_size: -
cdr3_aa: CSVRAGWYEQYF
cdr3_nt: TGCAGCGTTCGCGCAGGGTGGTACGAGCAGTACTTC

v_call: TRBV12-3/TRBV12-4
d_call: TRBD1
j_call: TRBJ2-5
clone_size: few
cdr3_aa: CASSYRGQETQYF
cdr3_nt: TGTGCCAGCAGCTACAGGGGCCAAGAGACCCAGTACTTC

v_call: TRBV28
d_call: -
j_call: TRBJ1-2
clone_size: -
cdr3_aa: CASSLHTGTNYGYTF
cdr3_nt: TGTGCCAGCAGTTTACACACAGGAACTAACTATGGCTACACCTTC

v_call: TRBV7-9
d_call: TRBD2
j_call: TRBJ2-1
clone_size: -
cdr3_aa: CASSSGLAGVSEQFF
cdr3_nt: TGTGCCAGCAGTTCCGGACTAGCGGGAGTAAGTGAGCAGTTCTTC

v_call: TRBV19
d_call: -
j_call: TRBJ2-1
clone_size: -
cdr3_aa: CASNQIGQYNEQFF
cdr3_nt: TGTGCCAGTAATCAGATAGGACAATACAATGAGCAGTTCTTC

v_call: TRBV9
d_call: -
j_call: TRBJ1-2
clone_size: -
cdr3_aa: CASSVDSNYGYTF
cdr3_nt: TGTGCCAGCAGTGTAGATAGTAACTATGGCTACACCTTC

v_call: TRBV6-5
d_call: TRBD1
j_call: TRBJ1-2
clone_size: -
cdr3_aa: CASSYGGTGRVGGYTF
cdr3_nt: TGTGCCAGCAGTTACGGGGGGACAGGGAGGGTTGGTGGCTACACCTTC

v_call: TRBV5-1
d_call: -
j_call: TRBJ2-7
clone_size: -
cdr3_aa: CASSLSARGEQYF
cdr3_nt: TGCGCCAGCAGCTTGTCTGCGAGAGGCGAGCAGTACTTC

v_call: TRBV27
d_call: -
j_call: TRBJ1-1
clone_size: -
cdr3_aa: CASSLDRRLAEAFF
cdr3_nt: TGTGCCAGCAGCCTAGACCGACGTCTCGCTGAAGCTTTCTTT

v_call: TRBV5-6
d_call: TRBD1
j_call: TRBJ1-2
clone_size: -
cdr3_aa: CASSLRTGGAYGYTF
cdr3_nt: TGTGCCAGCAGCTTGCGGACAGGGGGCGCTTATGGCTACACCTTC

v_call: TRBV6-2/TRBV6-3
d_call: TRBD2
j_call: TRBJ2-1
clone_size: -
cdr3_aa: CASSYSTSGIDWHEQFF
cdr3_nt: TGTGCCAGCAGTTACTCGACTAGCGGGATAGATTGGCATGAGCAGTTCTTC

v_call: TRBV6-5
d_call: -
j_call: TRBJ1-1
clone_size: -
cdr3_aa: CASSPNPLTTEAFF
cdr3_nt: TGTGCCAGCAGTCCCAATCCCCTGACAACCGAAGCTTTCTTT

v_call: TRBV3-1/TRBV3-2
d_call: -
j_call: TRBJ1-1
clone_size: -
cdr3_aa: CASSQDARYAEAFF
cdr3_nt: TGTGCCAGCAGCCAAGATGCGAGGTATGCTGAAGCTTTCTTT

v_call: TRBV7-2
d_call: TRBD1
j_call: TRBJ1-4
clone_size: -
cdr3_aa: CASSRWTGGVRKLFF
cdr3_nt: TGTGCCAGCAGCCGCTGGACAGGGGGTGTTCGAAAACTGTTTTTT

v_call: TRBV5-1
d_call: -
j_call: TRBJ2-7
clone_size: -
cdr3_aa: CASSLVASVFYEQYF
cdr3_nt: TGCGCCAGCAGCTTGGTAGCATCGGTGTTTTACGAGCAGTACTTC

v_call: TRBV5-1
d_call: TRBD1
j_call: TRBJ2-7
clone_size: -
cdr3_aa: CASSRRDRGLDEQYF
cdr3_nt: TGCGCCAGCAGCCGCCGGGACAGGGGGCTTGACGAGCAGTACTTC

v_call: TRBV5-1
d_call: -
j_call: TRBJ2-2
clone_size: -
cdr3_aa: CASSLAASKPGELFF
cdr3_nt: TGCGCCAGCAGCTTGGCGGCTAGCAAGCCCGGGGAGCTGTTTTTT

v_call: TRBV19
d_call: -
j_call: TRBJ2-7
clone_size: -
cdr3_aa: CASSMEEGAGEQYF
cdr3_nt: TGTGCCAGTAGTATGGAGGAGGGGGCAGGCGAGCAGTACTTC

v_call: TRBV9
d_call: TRBD1
j_call: TRBJ2-7
clone_size: -
cdr3_aa: CASSVGTGLHEQYF
cdr3_nt: TGTGCCAGCAGCGTGGGGACAGGGCTTCACGAGCAGTACTTC

v_call: TRBV30
d_call: TRBD1
j_call: TRBJ2-3
clone_size: -
cdr3_aa: CAWSVQGNTQYF
cdr3_nt: TGTGCCTGGAGTGTACAGGGGAATACGCAGTATTTT

v_call: TRBV19
d_call: -
j_call: TRBJ2-1
clone_size: -
cdr3_aa: CASSTSTPRRNNEQFF
cdr3_nt: TGTGCCAGTAGTACATCGACCCCCCGGAGGAACAATGAGCAGTTCTTC

v_call: TRBV5-6
d_call: -
j_call: TRBJ1-1
clone_size: -
cdr3_aa: CASSLWGRATEAFF
cdr3_nt: TGTGCCAGCAGCTTATGGGGCAGGGCGACTGAAGCTTTCTTT

v_call: TRBV19
d_call: TRBD1
j_call: TRBJ2-1
clone_size: -
cdr3_aa: CASSISPGQGKGDNEQFF
cdr3_nt: TGTGCCAGTAGTATATCACCTGGACAGGGGAAGGGGGACAATGAGCAGTTCTTC

v_call: TRBV5-1
d_call: TRBD1
j_call: TRBJ1-5
clone_size: -
cdr3_aa: CASSLEGGPGQPQHF
cdr3_nt: TGCGCCAGCAGCTTGGAAGGGGGCCCCGGTCAGCCCCAGCATTTT

v_call: TRBV13
d_call: TRBD1
j_call: TRBJ1-6
clone_size: -
cdr3_aa: CASSLPGTANSPLHF
cdr3_nt: TGTGCCAGCAGCTTACCCGGGACAGCTAATTCACCCCTCCACTTT

v_call: TRBV4-2
d_call: -
j_call: TRBJ1-5
clone_size: -
cdr3_aa: CASSQDTVLQPQHF
cdr3_nt: TGTGCCAGCAGCCAAGATACAGTTCTTCAGCCCCAGCATTTT

v_call: TRBV7-9
d_call: -
j_call: TRBJ1-1
clone_size: -
cdr3_aa: CASSLMGHGNTEAFF
cdr3_nt: TGTGCCAGCAGCTTAATGGGACATGGGAACACTGAAGCTTTCTTT

v_call: TRBV19
d_call: TRBD2
j_call: TRBJ2-2
clone_size: -
cdr3_aa: CASSTIAGGRRELFF
cdr3_nt: TGTGCCAGTAGTACAATAGCGGGAGGGCGCCGGGAGCTGTTTTTT

v_call: TRBV9
d_call: -
j_call: TRBJ1-6
clone_size: -
cdr3_aa: CASSVGRVDSPLHF
cdr3_nt: TGTGCCAGCAGCGTGGGCCGAGTAGATTCACCCCTCCACTTT

v_call: TRBV16
d_call: TRBD1
j_call: TRBJ2-1
clone_size: -
cdr3_aa: CASRPSQGQGNHEQFF
cdr3_nt: TGTGCCAGCAGACCCTCACAGGGACAGGGTAACCATGAGCAGTTCTTC

v_call: TRBV5-4
d_call: -
j_call: TRBJ2-5
clone_size: -
cdr3_aa: CASSLVRGAETQYF
cdr3_nt: TGTGCCAGCAGCTTGGTTCGGGGGGCTGAGACCCAGTACTTC

v_call: TRBV18
d_call: -
j_call: TRBJ2-1
clone_size: -
cdr3_aa: CASFQASLNEQFF
cdr3_nt: TGTGCCAGCTTCCAGGCGTCTCTCAATGAGCAGTTCTTC

v_call: TRBV5-1
d_call: -
j_call: TRBJ2-3
clone_size: -
cdr3_aa: CASSFSQDTQYF
cdr3_nt: TGCGCCAGCAGCTTCAGTCAAGATACGCAGTATTTT

v_call: TRBV19
d_call: TRBD1
j_call: TRBJ1-5
clone_size: -
cdr3_aa: CASSIGAGGRPQHF
cdr3_nt: TGTGCCAGTAGTATTGGGGCAGGGGGACGGCCCCAGCATTTT

v_call: TRBV10-3
d_call: TRBD1
j_call: TRBJ1-2
clone_size: -
cdr3_aa: CAISNRGGANYGYTF
cdr3_nt: TGTGCCATCAGTAACAGGGGCGGCGCTAACTATGGCTACACCTTC

v_call: TRBV5-1
d_call: TRBD2
j_call: TRBJ2-5
clone_size: -
cdr3_aa: CASSLTSGHQETQYF
cdr3_nt: TGCGCCAGCAGCTTGACTAGCGGCCACCAAGAGACCCAGTACTTC

v_call: TRBV5-1
d_call: TRBD1
j_call: TRBJ2-3
clone_size: -
cdr3_aa: CASSGGQGWDTDTQYF
cdr3_nt: TGCGCCAGCAGCGGGGGACAGGGGTGGGACACAGATACGCAGTATTTT

v_call: TRBV28
d_call: -
j_call: TRBJ1-2
clone_size: -
cdr3_aa: CATGLAGVYYGYTF
cdr3_nt: TGTGCCACCGGTCTGGCAGGGGTGTACTATGGCTACACCTTC

v_call: TRBV7-8
d_call: TRBD1
j_call: TRBJ1-5
clone_size: -
cdr3_aa: CASSLDRGDQPQHF
cdr3_nt: TGTGCCAGCAGCCTAGACAGGGGAGATCAGCCCCAGCATTTT

v_call: TRBV11-2
d_call: -
j_call: TRBJ1-2
clone_size: -
cdr3_aa: CASSLNRDSGYTF
cdr3_nt: TGTGCCAGCAGCCTTAACAGGGATTCCGGCTACACCTTC

v_call: TRBV27
d_call: TRBD1
j_call: TRBJ1-1
clone_size: -
cdr3_aa: CASSRQGHGTEAFF
cdr3_nt: TGTGCCAGCAGTCGACAGGGCCACGGCACTGAAGCTTTCTTT

v_call: TRBV3-1/TRBV3-2
d_call: -
j_call: TRBJ2-1
clone_size: -
cdr3_aa: CATGYSYNEQFF
cdr3_nt: TGTGCCACGGGTTACTCCTACAATGAGCAGTTCTTC

v_call: TRBV30
d_call: -
j_call: TRBJ2-7
clone_size: -
cdr3_aa: CAWHDSSYEQYF
cdr3_nt: TGTGCCTGGCACGACAGCTCCTACGAGCAGTACTTC

v_call: TRBV27
d_call: -
j_call: TRBJ1-5
clone_size: -
cdr3_aa: CASSLGSIRGFNQPQHF
cdr3_nt: TGTGCCAGCAGTTTAGGATCCATACGGGGATTCAATCAGCCCCAGCATTTT

v_call: TRBV30
d_call: -
j_call: TRBJ1-2
clone_size: -
cdr3_aa: CAWRRGAGYGYTF
cdr3_nt: TGTGCCTGGAGGCGGGGCGCGGGCTATGGCTACACCTTC

v_call: TRBV14
d_call: -
j_call: TRBJ2-7
clone_size: few
cdr3_aa: CASSQKTGSGFYEQYF
cdr3_nt: TGTGCCAGCAGCCAAAAGACAGGGAGCGGGTTCTACGAGCAGTACTTC

v_call: TRBV27
d_call: TRBD2
j_call: TRBJ2-7
clone_size: -
cdr3_aa: CASSIRGPSGALYEQYF
cdr3_nt: TGTGCCAGCAGTATCCGCGGCCCTAGCGGGGCATTATACGAGCAGTACTTC

v_call: TRBV11-2
d_call: TRBD2
j_call: TRBJ2-7
clone_size: once
cdr3_aa: CASSLGPTTSGLEQYF
cdr3_nt: TGTGCCAGCAGCTTAGGTCCGACGACTAGCGGTCTCGAGCAGTACTTC